This paragraph reports one T cell receptor (beta chain). This sample is drawn from a study of neurological immune-mediated disorders. TCRdb redid the calling of the 5' RACE reads with MiXCR, one entry per CDR3 protein. This repertoire shows roughly 48,000 distinct CDR3 sequences, roughly 23% found once; its top ten account for roughly a quarter. This receptor was identified in a woman in her 70s in good health. The sample consisted of PBMCs.

CDR3 loop: CASSPWGEQYF. For the CDR3, the DNA is TGTGCCAGCAGTCCCTGGGGCGAGCAGTACTTC. The genes are TRBV6-2 or TRBV6-3 and TRBJ2-7; D is uncertain. Trimming took 5 bases from V and 6 from J, leaving 8 bases between them. This CDR3 contains 11 residues. CDR1 is MNHEY and CDR2 is SVGEGT in the germline V gene.